These 3 T cell receptor beta chains were all obtained from the same sample, sequenced in a study of blood T cell repertoires in COVID-19. Produced via immunoSEQ multiplex PCR; TCRdb's table is partial and in-frame only. The repertoire consists of about 250,000 clones, with about 89% occurring once and the leading ten covering 1.5% to 2%. Input material: peripheral blood. Receptors were obtained from a woman aged 55-70 years who had recovered from COVID-19.

The CDR3 region is CASSHRGSQETQYF. CDR3 nucleotide sequence: TGTGCCAGCAGCCACCGGGGGAGCCAAGAGACCCAGTACTTC. This chain uses TRBV3-1 (or the pseudogene TRBV3-2) with TRBJ2-5, with D possibly TRBD2 on 6 matching bases. The V end was cut by 3 bases, the J end by 1 base, with 9 bases between. The CDR3 length is 14 residues. The germline V gene encodes CDR1 LGHDT and CDR2 YNNKEL (reference sequence).

The gene calls are TRBV18 and TRBJ1-1, with D possibly being TRBD1 (6 bases). The ends were cut back, 4 bases at V and 0 bases at J, with 27 bases in the middle. This CDR3 contains 20 residues. Germline V gene data show CDR1 as KGHSH and CDR2 as LQKENI. This chain's CDR3 is CASSLDELTETGGMNTEAFF. The CDR3 coding sequence is TGTGCCAGCTCACTAGACGAGTTAACCGAGACAGGTGGTATGAACACTGAAGCTTTCTTT.

The chain has TRBV5-1 and TRBJ2-7; 10 nucleotides line up with TRBD1. CDR3 size: 14 residues. Germline V gene data show CDR1 as SGHRS and CDR2 as YFSETQ. V dropped 3 bases and J dropped 3; count of bases not matched to a gene: 3. The CDR3, as DNA: TGCGCCAGCAGCTGGGACAGGGGAAACTACGAGCAGTACTTC. Translating gives CASSWDRGNYEQYF.